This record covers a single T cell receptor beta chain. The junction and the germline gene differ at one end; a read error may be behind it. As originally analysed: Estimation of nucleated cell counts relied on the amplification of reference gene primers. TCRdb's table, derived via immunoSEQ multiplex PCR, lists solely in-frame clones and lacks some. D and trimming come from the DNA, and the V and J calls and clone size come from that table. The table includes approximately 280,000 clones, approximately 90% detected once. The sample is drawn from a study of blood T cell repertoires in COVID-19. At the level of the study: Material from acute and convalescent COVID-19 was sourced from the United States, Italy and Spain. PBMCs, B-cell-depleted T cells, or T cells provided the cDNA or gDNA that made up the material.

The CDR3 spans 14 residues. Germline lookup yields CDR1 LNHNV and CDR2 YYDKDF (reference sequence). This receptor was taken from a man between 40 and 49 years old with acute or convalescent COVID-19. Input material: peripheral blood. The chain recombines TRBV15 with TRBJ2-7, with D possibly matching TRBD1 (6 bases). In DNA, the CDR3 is TGTGCCGCCAGCAGAGGGCAGGGGTCCTACGAGCAGTACTTC. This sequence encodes CAASRGQGSYEQYF.